One and the same sample provided the 11 T cell receptor beta chains below, sequenced in a study of blood T cell repertoires in COVID-19. Data came from immunoSEQ multiplex PCR; TCRdb stores just in-frame clones and leaves some out. This sample carries about 52,000 clones, roughly 83% of them seen once, and the ten largest clones take roughly 24%. The sample consisted of peripheral blood. The origin of the receptors is an elderly woman with acute or convalescent COVID-19.

V is TRBV4-1 and J is TRBJ2-1; 7 bases are a match to TRBD2. J lost 8 bases, V lost 3 bases, and 13 bases had no gene match. Germline loops: CDR1 MGHRA, CDR2 YSYEKL. The CDR3 length is 16 residues. CDR3 DNA sequence: TGCGCCAGCAGCCAGCAAGCGGGATATATCCCCGATGAGCAGTTCTTC. Its translation: CASSQQAGYIPDEQFF.

The rearrangement links TRBV11-2 to TRBJ1-2, with 7 nucleotides matching TRBD1. The CDR3 extends over 13 amino acids. CDR1 and CDR2 from the germline V gene are SGHAT and FQNNGV. With V trimmed by 4 bases and J by 2 bases, 1 base remained unmatched. The CDR3 region is CASSSGQNYGYTF. DNA of the CDR3: TGTGCCAGCAGCTCGGGACAGAACTATGGCTACACCTTC. The entire variable domain, with the rest obtained from reference TRBV11-2 and TRBJ1-2, is as follows: EAGVAQSPRYKIIEKRQSVAFWCNPISGHATLYWYQQILGQGPKLLIQFQNNGVVDDSQLPKDRFSAERLKGVDSTLKIQPAKLEDSAVYLCASSSGQNYGYTFGSGTRLTVV.

The CDR3 reads CASSGRTGGAYNEQFF. CDR3 in DNA: TGTGCCAGCAGCGGGAGGACAGGGGGCGCCTACAATGAGCAGTTCTTC. The chain couples TRBV11-2 to TRBJ2-1; TRBD1 matches at 11 bases. Germline V gene data show CDR1 as SGHAT and CDR2 as FQNNGV. This CDR3 has 16 amino acids. With 5 bases clipped from V and 2 bases from J, the junction kept 5 bases outside the gene matches.

This clone has more than one count but fewer than ten. V gene TRBV19 combines with J gene TRBJ1-1, with TRBD1 identical over 7 bases. The CDR3 length is 15 residues. With 4 bases clipped from V and 3 bases from J, the junction kept 8 bases outside the gene matches. CDR1 and CDR2 from the germline V gene are LNHDA and SQIVND (reference sequence). For the CDR3, the DNA is TGTGCCAGTAGTAAAGGGGGCGGTCGTGACACTGAAGCTTTCTTT. This gives the protein CASSKGGGRDTEAFF.

The chain uses TRBV7-9 and TRBJ1-1, with D uncertain. The V and J ends lost 1 base and 3 bases respectively, with 6 bases between them. The CDR3 spans 13 residues. The germline V gene encodes CDR1 SEHNR and CDR2 FQNEAQ (reference sequence). The CDR3 DNA sequence: TGTGCCAGCAGCTTAGAGCCTGACACTGAAGCTTTCTTT. Amino acid sequence: CASSLEPDTEAFF.

This chain connects TRBV12-3 or TRBV12-4 to TRBJ1-2, with TRBD1 matching 7 bases. There are 13 residues in the CDR3. Trimming at V came to 1 base and at J to 7 bases, leaving 3 bases not matched to a gene. The CDR3 is CASSLGGGGGYTF. The CDR3, as DNA: TGTGCCAGCAGTTTAGGAGGGGGCGGTGGCTACACCTTC.

The chain is built from TRBV27 and TRBJ2-7; D unclear. Germline CDR1 and CDR2: MNHEY and SMNVEV (reference sequence). The CDR3 totals 13 residues. Trimming took off 2 bases at V and 3 bases at J, with 8 bases between the two ends. CDR3 sequence reads: CASSLIPNYEQYV. In nucleotides, the CDR3 is TGTGCCAGCAGTTTAATTCCTAACTACGAGCAGTACGTC.

V is TRBV20-1 and J is TRBJ2-7; perhaps TRBD2 as D (5 bases). V lost 6 bases to trimming and J lost 5 bases, with 11 bases between them. Germline V gene sequence: CDR1 DFQATT, CDR2 SNEGSKA (reference sequence). This CDR3 has 11 residues. For the CDR3, the DNA is TGCAGTGCGAAGAGCGGTCACGAGCAGTACGTC. The encoded protein is CSAKSGHEQYV.

The chain recombines TRBV24-1 with TRBJ2-5; 9 positions match TRBD2. After removal of 3 bases from V and 5 bases from J, the junction contained 3 bases not matched to a gene. There are 14 residues in the CDR3. Germline V gene lookup returns CDR1 KGHDR and CDR2 SFDVKD. In nucleotides, the CDR3 is TGTGCCACCAGTGATGCGGGAGGGGAGGAGACCCAGTACTTC. This codes for CATSDAGGEETQYF.

The chain links TRBV4-1 to TRBJ1-5, with unresolved D. Germline V lookup: CDR1 MGHRA, CDR2 YSYEKL. V lost 0 bases to trimming and J lost 5 bases, with 11 bases between them. CDR3 length equals 15 residues. The CDR3 DNA sequence: TGCGCCAGCAGCCAAGATCCGACATGGGATCAGCCCCAGCATTTT. Protein: CASSQDPTWDQPQHF.

The rearrangement links TRBV19 to TRBJ1-2; D perhaps matches TRBD1 (5 bases). CDR1 is LNHDA and CDR2 is SQIVND in the germline V gene (reference sequence). V lost 1 base, J lost 1 base, and 19 bases lay in between. This CDR3 comprises 18 residues. DNA of the CDR3: TGTGCCAGTAGTATAGGTATTTTGCAGGGCCTTGATAACTATGGCTACACCTTC. This gives the protein CASSIGILQGLDNYGYTF.